The clone carrying this T cell receptor beta chain was recorded many times. Trimming removed 4 bases from V and 2 bases from J; junction bases left unmatched: 2. The CDR3 length is 14 residues. Germline assignment: CDR1 SGHRS and CDR2 YFSETQ. The data belong to a study of T cell repertoires in cytomegalovirus infection. Study information: Public TCR beta signatures indicated both CMV infection and matching HLA type.

Each CDR3 protein is one row after TCRdb ran MiXCR on the reads. This sample has under 250,000 distinct CDR3 sequences, with 6.5% found just once. The rearrangement links TRBV5-1 to TRBJ2-1; 8 bases map to TRBD2. The material sequenced was PBMCs. This receptor was taken from a human donor in good health (CMV status not recorded). Some clones in this sample may be carry-over from other donors' samples. The DNA of the CDR3 is TGCGCCAGCAGCGCGGGGGGCGCCTACAATGAGCAGTTCTTC. Protein sequence: CASSAGGAYNEQFF.